This T cell receptor (beta chain) was documented in a study of siplizumab effects on memory and regulatory T cells. Libraries were prepared by immunoSEQ multiplex PCR; TCRdb keeps only in-frame clonotypes and omits some of them. The table includes some 97,000 clones, 85% to 95% detected once. CDR3 size: 18 residues. Germline V gene sequence: CDR1 SGHDN, CDR2 FVKESK. J gave up 6 bases and V 3 bases, and 17 bases lay outside the gene matches. The V and J genes are TRBV14 and TRBJ2-7; 10 bases align to TRBD1. The material sequenced was non-Treg CD4+ T cells sorted from blood. This receptor was identified in a human donor in good health. This CDR3 reads CASSHMPLTGGGIGEQYF. The CDR3 bases are TGTGCCAGCAGCCATATGCCACTGACAGGGGGCGGTATTGGCGAGCAGTACTTC.